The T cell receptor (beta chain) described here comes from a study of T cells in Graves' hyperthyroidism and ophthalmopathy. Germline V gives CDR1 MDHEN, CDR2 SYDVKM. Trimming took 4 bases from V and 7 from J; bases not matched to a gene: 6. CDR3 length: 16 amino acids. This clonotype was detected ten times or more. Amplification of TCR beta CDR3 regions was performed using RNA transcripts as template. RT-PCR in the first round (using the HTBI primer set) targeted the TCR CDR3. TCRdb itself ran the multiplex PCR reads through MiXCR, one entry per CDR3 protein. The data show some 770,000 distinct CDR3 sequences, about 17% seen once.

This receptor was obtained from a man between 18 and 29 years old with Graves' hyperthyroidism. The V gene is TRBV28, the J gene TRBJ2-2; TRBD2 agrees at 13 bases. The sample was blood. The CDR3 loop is CASSSTSGRRGGELFF. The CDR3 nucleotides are TGTGCCAGCAGTTCGACTAGCGGGAGGCGGGGCGGGGAGCTGTTTTTT.